The 28 T cell receptor beta chains presented below share a single source sample, sequenced in a study of T-cell reconstitution after alpha-beta-depleted transplantation in children. The library targeted TCRbeta and was prepared with unique molecular identifiers. TCRdb analysed the PCR reads with MiXCR anew, one entry per CDR3 protein. The sample has 540,000 or so distinct CDR3 sequences, under 25% seen once. This specimen consisted of PBMCs, mostly from graft donor cells, obtained 360 days after TCRalphabeta/CD19-depleted stem cell transplant. The receptors originated from a boy under two years old who had a stem cell transplant for acute myeloid leukemia, so the T cells may come from the graft donor.

This clonotype appeared a few times. The V and J genes are TRBV5-1 and TRBJ2-7, with TRBD1 identical over 10 bases. Germline V CDR1 and CDR2: SGHRS, YFSETQ. The junction had 12 bases not matched to a gene; V was cut back by 7 bases and J by 5 bases. The CDR3 is made up of 15 amino acids. The CDR3 spells CASRRTGGTLNEQYF. The CDR3 DNA reads as TGCGCCAGCCGTCGGACAGGGGGGACCCTAAACGAGCAGTACTTC.

The chain is built from TRBV20-1 and TRBJ2-2; 8 nucleotides match TRBD2. There are 14 residues in the CDR3. The J segment lost 6 bases and the V segment lost 6 bases, leaving 9 bases of the junction unmatched. Looked up from germline, CDR1 is DFQATT and CDR2 is SNEGSKA (reference sequence). The CDR3 loop reads CSAFRGGRSGELFF. CDR3 DNA sequence: TGCAGTGCCTTCCGGGGGGGGAGGTCCGGGGAGCTGTTTTTT.

V usage is TRBV12-3 or TRBV12-4 and J usage is TRBJ2-3, with D perhaps TRBD1 or TRBD2 (5 bases each). The CDR3 totals 15 residues. Trimming removed 0 bases from V and 6 bases from J, with 13 bases in between. The CDR3 region is CASSLAPGTGDTQYF. The CDR3 DNA follows: TGTGCCAGCAGTTTAGCACCCGGGACGGGGGATACGCAGTATTTT.

The chain combines TRBV5-1 with TRBJ2-3; D remains ambiguous. This CDR3 spans 17 amino acids. Looked up from germline, CDR1 is SGHRS and CDR2 is YFSETQ. Trimming cost V 2 bases and J 5 bases, with 21 bases left between them. The chain's CDR3 is CASSLLLAGPALDTQYF. CDR3 bases: TGCGCCAGCAGCTTACTCTTGGCAGGCCCTGCCCTAGATACGCAGTATTTT.

This clonotype has a count of ten or more. The chain is built from TRBV7-2 and TRBJ2-3; perhaps TRBD2 as D (7 bases). This CDR3 spans 16 amino acids. Per germline, CDR1 SGHTA and CDR2 FQGNSA. Trimming pared 0 bases from V and 1 base from J, leaving 11 bases between. The CDR3 loop is CASSLAGGGGTDTQYF. The CDR3 nucleotides read TGTGCCAGCAGCTTAGCGGGCGGGGGCGGCACAGATACGCAGTATTTT.

This clonotype was counted a few times. J is TRBJ2-5 and V is TRBV20-1, with D possibly called TRBD1 or TRBD2 (5 bases each). Germline CDR1 and CDR2: DFQATT and SNEGSKA (reference sequence). The CDR3 runs 15 residues. V was clipped by 2 bases and J by 5 bases, with 18 bases between them. CDR3 amino acids: CSARRVRQRGETQYF. For the CDR3, the DNA is TGCAGTGCTAGACGCGTCCGACAGCGCGGGGAGACCCAGTACTTC.

The V call is TRBV27, the J call TRBJ2-2; D is undetermined. This CDR3 contains 12 residues. Germline CDR1 and CDR2: MNHEY and SMNVEV (reference sequence). Trimming stripped 7 bases from V and 2 bases from J, with 5 bases between. CDR3 amino acids: CASKANTGELFF. The CDR3 DNA reads TGTGCCAGCAAGGCAAACACCGGGGAGCTGTTTTTT.

This chain links TRBV12-5 with TRBJ2-5; weak D call: TRBD1 (6 bases). The germline V gene has CDR1 LGHNT and CDR2 FRNRAP. V gave up 7 bases and J gave up 2 bases, with 11 bases separating them. The CDR3 has 13 amino acids. The CDR3 region is CASVLDRQETQYF. The CDR3 bases are TGTGCTAGTGTTCTCGACAGGCAAGAGACCCAGTACTTC. Full variable domain (outside the CDR3, taken from reference TRBV12-5 and TRBJ2-5): DARVTQTPRHKVTEMGQEVTMRCQPILGHNTVFWYRQTMMQGLELLAYFRNRAPLDDSGMPKDRFSAEMPDATLATLKIQPSEPRDSAVYFCASVLDRQETQYFGPGTRLLVL.

This clonotype showed up just a few times. The chain has TRBV29-1 and TRBJ2-7, with D tentatively TRBD2 (5 bases). The V gene lost 3 bases and the J gene lost 6 bases, with 9 bases spanning the gap. Germline CDR1 reads SQVTM; CDR2 reads ANQGSEA. The CDR3 extends over 11 amino acids. The CDR3 nucleotides read TGCAGCGTTGATTGGAGGAGCGAGCAGTACTTC. Translating gives CSVDWRSEQYF.

The V call is TRBV20-1, the J call TRBJ2-1; 9 positions match TRBD2. Germline trimming cut 3 bases from V and 3 bases from J; bases unmatched to any gene: 15. The CDR3 contains 18 residues. CDR1 and CDR2 from the germline V gene are DFQATT and SNEGSKA (reference sequence). CDR3 nucleotide sequence: TGCAGTGCTAGGAGCGGGACGACGGGACTAGCTTTCTACAATGAGCAGTTCTTC. Its translation: CSARSGTTGLAFYNEQFF.

In its sample, this clonotype was seen a few times. This may come from a read error, since a much larger clone is one base off. This chain connects TRBV4-3 to TRBJ1-1, with a tentative D call TRBD1 (6 bases). CDR3 length equals 14 residues. V was pared by 1 base and J by 1 base, with 7 bases between. Germline values: CDR1 LGHNA, CDR2 YSLEER. CDR3 sequence: CASSQGTENTEAFF. CDR3 DNA: TGCGCCAGCAGCCAAGGGACAGAGAACACTGAAGCTTTCTTT.

The chain recombines TRBV5-6 with TRBJ2-1; either TRBD1 or TRBD2 may supply D (6 bases each). The ends were cut back, 4 bases at V and 2 bases at J, with 19 bases in the middle. CDR1 and CDR2 from the germline V gene are SGHDT and YYEEEE. This CDR3 region has 17 residues. The CDR3 sequence is CASSAEGGSGAYNEQFF. CDR3 coding DNA: TGTGCCAGCAGCGCAGAAGGGGGTAGCGGTGCCTACAATGAGCAGTTCTTC.

CDR3 sequence: CASSRLLASARDTQYF. In nucleotides, the CDR3 is TGTGCCAGCAGCCGCTTATTAGCTAGCGCTAGAGATACGCAGTATTTT. The gene calls are TRBV27 and TRBJ2-3, with a weak D call TRBD2 (6 bases). The CDR3 runs to 16 residues. Germline V gene lookup returns CDR1 MNHEY and CDR2 SMNVEV (reference sequence). V gave up 6 bases and J gave up 5 bases, with 21 bases separating them.

The rearrangement joins TRBV28 to TRBJ2-1, with D tentatively TRBD1 (6 bases). Germline assignment: CDR1 MDHEN and CDR2 SYDVKM. Between the trimmed V and J ends, which lost 7 bases and 8 bases, there was a span of 9 bases. The CDR3 consists of 11 residues. The CDR3 spells CASTSGDEQFF. The CDR3, as DNA: TGTGCCAGCACCTCAGGGGATGAGCAGTTCTTC.

The CDR3 region is CASSLAGRLSSYNEQFF. The DNA for the CDR3 is TGTGCCAGCAGCTTAGCTGGCAGGTTGTCCTCCTACAATGAGCAGTTCTTC. The rearrangement uses TRBV7-2 and TRBJ2-1; no definite D call. Germline-derived CDR1 and CDR2 are SGHTA and FQGNSA. This CDR3 is 17 amino acids long. The V end was cut by 0 bases, the J end by 0 bases, with 12 bases between.

This clonotype has ten or more counts. The rearrangement uses TRBV6-1 and TRBJ2-7; 8 bases agree with TRBD1. Germline CDR1 is MNHNS and CDR2 is SASEGT. CDR3 length: 14 amino acids. V was pared by 7 bases and J by 4 bases, with 9 bases of the junction left unmatched. CDR3 loop: CASIAGTGTYEQYF. The DNA of the CDR3 is TGTGCCAGCATAGCCGGGACAGGAACTTACGAGCAGTACTTC.

This clonotype came up a few times. This sequence joins TRBV2 and TRBJ1-6; the D gene is possibly TRBD1 (5 bases). V was trimmed by 10 bases and J by 5 bases, leaving 12 bases between them. CDR1 is SNHLY and CDR2 is FYNNEI in the germline V gene. This CDR3 region has 13 residues. CDR3 loop: CATRGVDNSPLHF. In nucleotides, the CDR3 is TGTGCCACCCGGGGCGTTGATAATTCACCCCTCCACTTT.

This clonotype came up a few times. This chain joins TRBV10-3 and TRBJ2-2; D gene uncertain. The CDR3 contains 13 residues. In germline, CDR1 is ENHRY, CDR2 SYGVKD. With 0 bases removed from V and 6 bases from J, the gap between germline ends came to 5 bases. The chain's CDR3 is CAISESSPGELFF. The CDR3 bases are TGTGCCATCAGTGAGTCGTCTCCCGGGGAGCTGTTTTTT.

In its sample, this clonotype was seen a few times. The CDR3: CASSPTNRGRDQPQHF. The CDR3 DNA reads as TGTGCCAGCAGTCCAACCAACAGGGGGAGGGATCAGCCCCAGCATTTT. This rearrangement joins TRBV6-1 to TRBJ1-5, with 8 bases aligning to TRBD1. The V segment lost 5 bases and the J segment 5 bases; nucleotides outside the gene matches: 11. CDR1 is MNHNS and CDR2 is SASEGT in the germline V gene. The CDR3 contains 16 residues.

The chain links TRBV15 to TRBJ1-2; TRBD1 matches 9 bases. The V gene end was trimmed by 5 bases and the J gene end by 2 bases; junction bases not matched to a gene: 3. This CDR3 region has 14 residues. The V gene's germline CDR1 is LNHNV and CDR2 YYDKDF (reference sequence). CDR3: CATSPGQGNYGYTF. Here the CDR3 DNA reads TGTGCCACCAGCCCCGGACAGGGGAACTATGGCTACACCTTC. Together with reference TRBV15 and TRBJ1-2, the CDR3 gives the full variable domain: DAMVIQNPRYQVTQFGKPVTLSCSQTLNHNVMYWYQQKSSQAPKLLFHYYDKDFNNEADTPDNFQSRRPNTSFCFLDIRSPGLGDTAMYLCATSPGQGNYGYTFGSGTRLTVV.

This clonotype showed up many times. This chain connects TRBV5-6 to TRBJ2-1; possibly TRBD1 or TRBD2 for D (5 bases each). The CDR3 contains 14 residues. The germline V and J ends were trimmed by 2 bases and 5 bases, with 11 bases remaining between them. CDR1 and CDR2 (germline): SGHDT, YYEEEE. CDR3 loop: CASSFTGTHNEQFF. In DNA, the CDR3 is TGTGCCAGCAGCTTCACCGGGACGCACAATGAGCAGTTCTTC.

The chain combines TRBV4-2 with TRBJ2-7; 8 positions match TRBD2. Germline loops: CDR1 LGHNA, CDR2 YNFKEQ. V trimming: 0 bases; J trimming: 3 bases; junction bases outside the gene matches: 4. There are 15 residues in the CDR3. This chain's CDR3 is CASSQDTGGIYEQYV. CDR3 DNA sequence: TGTGCCAGCAGCCAAGATACGGGGGGGATCTACGAGCAGTACGTC.

This clonotype has just a few counts. CDR3 loop: CASSLRGLASYEQYF. Here the CDR3 DNA reads TGTGCCAGCAGCCTGAGAGGACTAGCGTCCTACGAGCAGTACTTC. The chain employs TRBV12-3 or TRBV12-4 and TRBJ2-7; TRBD2 matches at 9 bases. There are 15 residues in the CDR3. The junction had 7 bases not matched to a gene; V was cut back by 6 bases and J by 1 base.

This clonotype was counted between two and nine times. The rearrangement uses TRBV20-1 and TRBJ2-5; D call uncertain. V was pared by 1 base and J by 5 bases, with 8 bases between. The CDR3 consists of 12 residues. CDR1 is DFQATT, CDR2 SNEGSKA, per germline (reference sequence). CDR3 nucleotide sequence: TGCAGTGCTAGAGGGGCAGAGGAGACCCAGTACTTC. It encodes CSARGAEETQYF.

The rearrangement joins TRBV6-2 or TRBV6-3 to TRBJ2-1; D gene ambiguous. V gave up 2 bases and J gave up 2 bases, with 4 bases separating them. CDR1 is MNHEY, CDR2 SVGEGT, per germline. The CDR3 has 13 residues. The CDR3 sequence is CASSYTTYNEQFF. CDR3 coding DNA: TGTGCCAGCAGTTACACCACCTACAATGAGCAGTTCTTC.

The V and J genes are TRBV9 and TRBJ1-1; a weak D match, TRBD1 (5 bases). The CDR3 length is 14 residues. Trimming cost V 4 bases and J 1 base, with 11 bases left between them. Germline V gene data show CDR1 as SGDLS and CDR2 as YYNGEE. CDR3 bases: TGTGCCAGCAGCTGGAACGACAGGAACACTGAAGCTTTCTTT. Protein sequence: CASSWNDRNTEAFF.

This clonotype has a count of ten or more. This sequence joins TRBV29-1 and TRBJ2-6; D may correspond to TRBD1 or TRBD2 (6 bases each). The V gene's germline CDR1 is SQVTM and CDR2 ANQGSEA. The CDR3 totals 15 residues. The V and J ends lost 6 bases and 2 bases respectively, with 14 bases between them. The CDR3 region is CSVGDRGPGANVLTF. CDR3 bases: TGCAGCGTCGGAGATCGGGGGCCTGGGGCCAACGTCCTGACTTTC.

In this sample, this clonotype turned up many times. V gene TRBV7-2 combines with J gene TRBJ2-2; 7 nucleotides align to TRBD1. This CDR3 is 15 amino acids long. CDR1 is SGHTA and CDR2 is FQGNSA in the germline V gene. Losses at the gene ends were 2 bases for V and 3 bases for J; bases not matched to a gene: 3. The CDR3 loop reads CASSLTTGYTGELFF. In nucleotides, the CDR3 is TGTGCCAGCAGCTTAACGACAGGGTACACCGGGGAGCTGTTTTTT.